The 26 T cell receptor beta chains listed next were all sequenced from one sample in a study of vaccination and CD4 T cells after COVID-19. These receptors' antigens are unknown. The sample's treatment: roughly nine-day PBMC culture with coronavirus spike peptide pools or control peptides (ViraFEST assay). With the Oncomine TCR Beta short-read assay, DNA from cultured CD4+ T cells was sequenced. TCRdb re-called the PCR reads with MiXCR, one entry per CDR3 protein. In the table there are approximately 18,000 distinct CDR3 sequences, roughly 50% of which are singletons. The source material was CD4+ T cells from blood, cultured in vitro. The receptor set was obtained from a human donor who had recovered from COVID-19.

This clonotype was seen only a few times. This chain uses TRBV11-3 with TRBJ2-2; D gene unclear. The CDR3 runs to 13 residues. Germline-derived CDR1 and CDR2 are SGHNT and YENEEA. Trimming cost V 5 bases and J 4 bases, with 8 bases left between them. The CDR3 is CASSLRSTGELFF. In DNA form, the CDR3 reads TGTGCCAGCAGCCTGCGGAGCACCGGGGAGCTGTTTTTT.

This clonotype was picked up a small number of times. The V gene is TRBV24-1, the J gene TRBJ2-1; 8 positions match TRBD2. Germline trimming cut 7 bases from V and 4 bases from J; bases unmatched to any gene: 2. Germline V gene lookup returns CDR1 KGHDR and CDR2 SFDVKD. CDR3 length: 13 amino acids. For the CDR3, the DNA is TGTGCCACCAGGGGACTAGGGTACAATGAGCAGTTCTTC. It codes for CATRGLGYNEQFF.

This clonotype was seen once. The rearrangement uses TRBV6-1 and TRBJ2-7, with 9 bases identical to TRBD1. CDR1 and CDR2 (germline): MNHNS, SASEGT. This CDR3 has 16 amino acids. J was trimmed by 3 bases and V by 6 bases; bases with no gene match: 12. CDR3 sequence: CASRTAGTGIIYEQYF. The CDR3 DNA sequence: TGTGCCAGCAGGACGGCCGGGACAGGGATCATCTACGAGCAGTACTTC.

CDR3 DNA sequence: TGTGCCAGCAGCCAAGGGGTGAGAAGATCTGTCCAGTACTTC. Protein sequence: CASSQGVRRSVQYF. The chain couples TRBV14 to TRBJ2-5; no clear D gene. Trimming stripped 1 base from V and 10 bases from J, with 16 bases between. The CDR3 spans 14 residues. Germline V lookup: CDR1 SGHDN, CDR2 FVKESK. Full variable domain (outside the CDR3, taken from reference TRBV14 and TRBJ2-5): EAGVTQFPSHSVIEKGQTVTLRCDPISGHDNLYWYRRVMGKEIKFLLHFVKESKQDESGMPNNRFLAERTGGTYSTLKVQPAELEDSGVYFCASSQGVRRSVQYFGPGTRLLVL.

The rearrangement links TRBV7-3 to TRBJ2-5; possible D gene TRBD1, 6 bases. Per germline, CDR1 SGHTA and CDR2 FQGTGA. This CDR3 comprises 14 residues. V lost 2 bases and J lost 5, with 12 bases in between. CDR3 sequence (DNA): TGTGCCAGCAGCTTACAGGGGCCGTCGGAGACCCAGTACTTC. Translated, it gives CASSLQGPSETQYF.

This rearrangement joins TRBV29-1 to TRBJ1-2; D remains unclear. The CDR3 covers 12 residues. V was clipped by 1 base and J by 4 bases, with 7 bases between them. Per the germline V gene, CDR1 is SQVTM and CDR2 is ANQGSEA. Here the CDR3 reads CSVEGGGYGYTF. The CDR3 DNA reads as TGCAGCGTTGAAGGTGGCGGCTATGGCTACACCTTC.

This clonotype turned up a few times. V gene TRBV11-2 combines with J gene TRBJ1-2; D may be TRBD1 (5 bases). CDR3 size: 15 residues. V was clipped by 5 bases and J by 0 bases, with 13 bases between them. Germline V gives CDR1 SGHAT, CDR2 FQNNGV. As DNA, the CDR3 is TGTGCCAGCAGCCCCTCAGGGTTGGCTAACTATGGCTACACCTTC. Residues: CASSPSGLANYGYTF.

The CDR3 protein is CASSLGGWETQYF. The CDR3 DNA sequence: TGTGCCAGCAGTTTAGGTGGGTGGGAGACCCAGTACTTC. The chain couples TRBV27 to TRBJ2-5; D unresolved. Germline loops: CDR1 MNHEY, CDR2 SMNVEV (reference sequence). The V gene lost 2 bases and the J gene lost 5 bases, with 9 bases spanning the gap. The CDR3 covers 13 residues.

The chain joins TRBV20-1 to TRBJ2-7, with 12 bases that match TRBD2. Germline CDR1 is DFQATT and CDR2 is SNEGSKA (reference sequence). After removal of 7 bases from V and 3 bases from J, the junction contained 4 bases not matched to a gene. The CDR3 sequence is 13 residues long. The CDR3, as DNA: TGCAGTGTTGGACTAGCGGGGATCTACGAGCAGTACTTC. Translated, it gives CSVGLAGIYEQYF.

The chain links TRBV24-1 to TRBJ2-3; 10 bases map to TRBD1. Germline V lookup: CDR1 KGHDR, CDR2 SFDVKD. The CDR3 loop spans 14 amino acids. V dropped 12 bases and J dropped 3; count of bases not matched to a gene: 8. The CDR3 loop is CAASGTGVTDTQYF. CDR3 in DNA: TGTGCCGCTTCCGGGACAGGGGTGACAGATACGCAGTATTTT.

The chain links TRBV5-1 to TRBJ1-2; D is unresolved. Trimming left V 5 bases short and J 9 bases short, with 26 bases between. The CDR3 totals 16 residues. In germline, CDR1 is SGHRS, CDR2 YFSETQ. CDR3 nucleotide sequence: TGCGCCAGCAGTTACACTAGACCGGGAGAGAATATGCGCTACACCTTC. This codes for CASSYTRPGENMRYTF.

This clonotype was recorded only once. The rearrangement uses TRBV5-1 and TRBJ2-2; 7 nucleotides align to TRBD1. The germline gives CDR1 SGHRS, CDR2 YFSETQ. The V gene end was trimmed by 7 bases and the J gene end by 5 bases; junction bases not matched to a gene: 11. The length of the CDR3 is 15 residues. This CDR3 is CASGLAQGETGELFF. DNA of the CDR3: TGCGCCAGCGGCCTAGCCCAGGGGGAGACCGGGGAGCTGTTTTTT.

This clonotype was picked up a small number of times. V is TRBV2 and J is TRBJ1-5, with 10 bases identical to TRBD1. Looked up from germline, CDR1 is SNHLY and CDR2 is FYNNEI. V lost 4 bases and J lost 8; bases outside the gene matches: 8. The CDR3 loop spans 15 amino acids. CDR3 DNA sequence: TGTGCCAGCAGTGGACAGGGGGCCGCGGTGGAGCCCCAGCATTTT. Encoded protein: CASSGQGAAVEPQHF.

The chain joins TRBV5-1 to TRBJ2-2; 11 nucleotides match TRBD1. J gave up 7 bases and V 2 bases, and 7 bases lay outside the gene matches. The CDR3 is 16 residues long. Germline CDR1 is SGHRS and CDR2 is YFSETQ. The CDR3 is CASSLGQGAQGGELFF. CDR3 nucleotides: TGCGCCAGCAGCTTAGGACAGGGGGCGCAGGGCGGGGAGCTGTTTTTT.

This chain joins TRBV10-1 and TRBJ2-7; the D gene could be TRBD1 or TRBD2 (5 bases each). V lost 5 bases and J lost 6, with 11 bases in between. Germline V gives CDR1 WNHNN, CDR2 SYGVQD (reference sequence). This CDR3 spans 12 amino acids. CDR3 protein: CASSRTGGEQYF. The CDR3 nucleotides are TGCGCCAGCAGTAGGACTGGGGGCGAGCAGTACTTC.

This clonotype was picked up one time. The rearrangement joins TRBV6-2 or TRBV6-3 to TRBJ2-7, with TRBD1 as a possible D gene (6 bases). The CDR3 length is 13 residues. Germline lookup yields CDR1 MNHEY and CDR2 SVGEGT. Trimming removed 8 bases from V and 3 bases from J, with 14 bases in between. CDR3 sequence reads: CASQRDKIYEQYF. The DNA for the CDR3 is TGTGCCAGCCAGAGGGACAAGATCTACGAGCAGTACTTC.

This clonotype was recorded once. This chain joins TRBV24-1 and TRBJ2-4; D gene unclear. Looked up from germline, CDR1 is KGHDR and CDR2 is SFDVKD. The CDR3 runs 13 residues. The V end lost 1 base, the J end lost 8 bases, and 8 bases lay between the germline ends. The CDR3 here is CATSDFPQDIQYF. The CDR3 nucleotides read TGTGCCACCAGTGATTTCCCCCAGGACATTCAGTACTTC.

V and J are TRBV28 and TRBJ2-1, with no clear D. The germline V gene has CDR1 MDHEN and CDR2 SYDVKM. Trimming cost V 5 bases and J 7 bases, with 15 bases left between them. The CDR3 is 14 residues long. As DNA, the CDR3 is TGTGCCAGCAGTCTCCGACTCCTAGGGAATGAGCAGTTCTTC. Amino acid sequence: CASSLRLLGNEQFF.

This chain connects TRBV5-4 to TRBJ1-2; 9 bases line up with TRBD1. Germline V lookup: CDR1 SGHNT, CDR2 YYREEE (reference sequence). V was clipped by 4 bases and J by 7 bases; unmatched bases: 5. This CDR3 has 13 amino acids. CDR3 protein: CASSPQTGGGYTF. The CDR3 bases are TGTGCCAGCAGCCCCCAGACAGGGGGTGGCTACACCTTC.

As concerns this clonotype: One end of the junction does not line up with germline, which may come from a read error. The chain links TRBV6-2 or TRBV6-3 to TRBJ1-1, with a weak D call TRBD1 (5 bases). Germline V lookup: CDR1 MNHEY, CDR2 SVGEGT. The CDR3 covers 12 residues. CDR3 in DNA: TGTGCGAGCAACAGGCGGAACACTGAAGCTTTCTTT. It codes for CASNRRNTEAFF.

The rearrangement uses TRBV15 and TRBJ1-2; 7 bases match TRBD1. CDR3 length: 15 amino acids. The ends lost 0 bases at V and 10 bases at J; junction bases unmatched: 11. Germline CDR1 reads LNHNV; CDR2 reads YYDKDF (reference sequence). The CDR3 region is CATSRDRDRAGIYTF. In DNA, the CDR3 is TGTGCCACCAGCAGAGACCGTGACAGGGCTGGGATCTACACCTTC.

This clonotype was seen only a few times. The V gene is TRBV7-2, the J gene TRBJ1-1; D call uncertain. The CDR3 loop spans 14 amino acids. V lost 3 bases and J 6 bases, leaving 14 bases between the germline ends. Per the germline V gene, CDR1 is SGHTA and CDR2 is FQGNSA. CDR3 protein: CASSLTDHGAEAFF. The CDR3 nucleotides are TGTGCCAGCAGCTTGACTGATCACGGAGCTGAAGCTTTCTTT.

CDR3 region: CASSSGQQGNEKLFF. DNA for the CDR3: TGTGCCAGCAGTTCCGGGCAGCAGGGTAATGAAAAACTGTTTTTT. The chain is built from TRBV28 and TRBJ1-4; a weak D match, TRBD1 (5 bases). V was shortened by 4 bases and J by 4 bases, with 13 bases between the two germline ends. This CDR3 contains 15 residues. Germline loops: CDR1 MDHEN, CDR2 SYDVKM.

The V and J genes are TRBV11-2 and TRBJ1-1; the D is unclear. The CDR3 has 14 amino acids. V shed 2 bases and J shed 0 bases, with 7 bases lying between them. CDR1 is SGHAT and CDR2 is FQNNGV in the germline V gene. The CDR3, as DNA: TGTGCCAGCAGCTTACGGGATGTGAACACTGAAGCTTTCTTT. Translated, it gives CASSLRDVNTEAFF.

The chain combines TRBV18 with TRBJ1-2; TRBD1 might be the D (5 bases). The V and J ends lost 4 bases and 0 bases respectively, with 12 bases between them. The CDR3 loop spans 15 amino acids. Germline CDR1 is KGHSH and CDR2 is LQKENI. CDR3 sequence: CASSRRTTSNYGYTF. The DNA for the CDR3 is TGTGCCAGCTCACGACGGACAACTTCTAACTATGGCTACACCTTC. The full variable domain, with the rest looked up from reference TRBV18 and TRBJ1-2, is NAGVMQNPRHLVRRRGQEARLRCSPMKGHSHVYWYRQLPEEGLKFMVYLQKENIIDESGMPKERFSAEFPKEGPSILRIQQVVRGDSAAYFCASSRRTTSNYGYTFGSGTRLTVV.

The chain combines TRBV10-2 with TRBJ2-7; maybe TRBD1 (5 bases). This CDR3 has 15 residues. CDR1 is WSHSY and CDR2 is SAAADI in the germline V gene. Trimming cost V 2 bases and J 4 bases, with 15 bases left between them. The DNA of the CDR3 is TGCGCCAGCAGTGAGCCGTTACAAGGGGCTTACGAGCAGTACTTC. Translating gives CASSEPLQGAYEQYF.